This TCR beta chain was profiled in a study of blood T cell repertoires in COVID-19. The overall study: Acute and convalescent COVID-19 specimens originated in the United States, Italy and Spain. PBMCs, B-cell-depleted T cells, or T cells were the source of the cDNA or gDNA that made up the material.

In the original workflow: Scientists estimated how many nucleated cells there were by amplifying reference gene primers. TCRdb keeps only in-frame clones here, not all; method: immunoSEQ multiplex PCR. The DNA gave D and trimming, while V, J and clone size come from that table. The sample consists of 60,000 to 75,000 clones, more than 60% of them appearing once. Deletions cut 5 bases from V and 4 bases from J, with 14 bases between. This CDR3 is built from 14 residues. Germline-derived CDR1 and CDR2 are SEHNR and FQNEAQ (reference sequence). This sequence was found in a woman aged 70-85 years with acute or convalescent COVID-19. The sample taken for sequencing was peripheral blood. The genes are TRBV7-9 and TRBJ1-1; D might be TRBD1 (6 bases). In nucleotides, the CDR3 is TGTGCCAGCAGCCCAGGACAGCACCGCACTGAAGCTTTCTTT. This encodes CASSPGQHRTEAFF. The full variable domain, its missing parts supplied by reference TRBV7-9 and TRBJ1-1, is DTGVSQNPRHKITKRGQNVTFRCDPISEHNRLYWYRQTLGQGPEFLTYFQNEAQLEKSRLLSDRFSAERPKGSFSTLEIQRTEQGDSAMYLCASSPGQHRTEAFFGQGTRLTVV.